One TCR beta chain is described in this entry. All enrollees were roughly 18 to 100 years old and from roughly 22 US areas. Clinical history reported by participants formed the basis on which cohorts were assigned. J lost 7 bases, V lost 5 bases, and 4 bases had no gene match. This CDR3 comprises 14 residues. CDR1 and CDR2 from the germline V gene are MGHRA and YSYEKL. The record originates from a study of blood T cell repertoires in COVID-19. Turning to the study itself: PBMCs, B-cell-depleted T cells, or T cells provided the cDNA or gDNA that made up the material.

Profiled with immunoSEQ multiplex PCR; TCRdb holds only in-frame clones, not every one. The repertoire has about 270,000 clones, around 93% of them found once; the top ten carry approximately 3%. This chain connects TRBV4-1 to TRBJ2-1, with 11 nucleotides matching TRBD1. The sequencing input was PBMCs or T cells enriched from blood (not recorded which). The TCR sequence derives from a man aged 40-49 years who had been exposed to COVID-19. The CDR3 here is CASSAGQGANEQFF. The CDR3 bases are TGCGCCAGCAGCGCAGGACAGGGGGCGAATGAGCAGTTCTTC.